The TCR beta chain under discussion was sequenced for a study of T-cell memory formation after mild COVID-19 (dated by TCRdb to 2020 to 2022). With respect to the entire study: TCR sequence clusters from the two donors were found to be largely donor specific. T-cell clones expanding and contracting after mild COVID-19 in a couple of donors were tracked by longitudinal TCRalpha and TCRbeta repertoire sequencing. Two young, previously healthy adult volunteers made up the cohort, one male and one female.

The sequencer was an Illumina NovaSeq 6000. Using 5'RACE with constant-segment primers, TCRalpha and TCRbeta cDNA libraries were constructed, with sample barcodes and unique molecular identifiers added in the process. RNA was extracted from every sample with Trizol reagent. Library amplification was performed in two PCR steps, and a second sample barcode and Illumina TruSeq adapters were introduced in the second step. Sequencing of libraries was performed on an Illumina NovaSeq with 2 x 150 bp paired-end reads. Turning to the authors' computational methods: Demultiplexing of reads and collapsing into UMI-guided consensus sequences were performed with migec v1.2.7. Using mixcr v2.1.11, UMI consensuses were aligned to TRA and TRB V and J templates and then assembled into clonotypes. A clonotype was counted as expanded or contracted only if both edgeR and NoisET called the change significant, with noise models trained on biological replicates. edgeR calls used a false discovery rate-adjusted p below 0.01 and a log2 fold-change threshold of 1. As an exploratory analysis of dynamics, max-normalized trajectories of the 1000 most abundant clonotypes were examined by PCA with hierarchical clustering. Separately sequenced CD4+ and CD8+ repertoires were used to assign a CD4 or CD8 phenotype to each responding clone. The public reads were quality trimmed at Q25 with fastp and then assembled into clones with MiXCR by TCRdb, keeping productive beta chains. Each CDR3 protein gets just one entry, which takes the most common genes and DNA from the rows behind it. TCRdb, not the authors, supplied the V and J calls. Within this sample are 350,000 to 450,000 distinct CDR3 sequences, with under 30% of them counted one time only. Roughly 14% of the sample is in the top ten clones.

What the research found in general, with its limitations: Some responding clones were detected in pre-infection memory, suggesting pre-existing cross-reactive memory T cells joined the SARS-CoV-2 response. The study covered only a couple of mild cases, and larger cohorts including severe cases with pre-infection samples were considered necessary. Contracting CD4+ clones appeared mostly in the CM and EM memory subsets, whereas CD8+ clones were enriched in EMRA. Clones contracting from day 15 to 85 had balanced CD4/CD8 phenotypes, while a second wave expanding from day 15 to 37 was biased towards CD4+. The second-wave clones that peaked on day 37 were not confirmed to be SARS-CoV-2 specific.

PBMCs were isolated by Ficoll-Paque density gradient centrifugation. The trim is 8 bases for V and 4 bases for J, with a gap of 16 bases between the germline ends. The CDR3 has 14 amino acids, counting the end cysteine and phenylalanine. Of all the DNA, just the CDR3 is kept, 42 bases in frame from base 1. CDR1 and CDR2 were assigned from the germline V gene as MNHEY and SVGEGT. Points on this clonotype: This receptor's antigen is unknown. Base qualities are not provided; no much larger clone lies one nucleotide away.

The chain uses TRBV6-2 or TRBV6-3 and TRBJ2-3, with the D assignment possibly TRBD1 or TRBD2, given 5 matching bases for each. The sequence derives from an adult woman who had mild COVID-19 (a few samples of this study predate the infection). The sample titles of this study are shuffled in the database, so cell type and time point are left out; the donor was told from shared clones. The sequenced material came from PBMCs or a T cell subset sorted from them (not recorded which). The base sequence is TGTGCCAGCGGATGGGACCTCAGGGCAGATACGCAGTATTTT. This yields the protein CASGWDLRADTQYF.